Listed below are T cell receptor beta chains from one sample, sequenced in a study of T cells in localized non-small cell lung cancer. Assay used: immunoSEQ multiplex PCR; TCRdb lists only in-frame clones, some missing. The sample has approximately 30,000 clones; 78% are singletons. Sequences were derived from peripheral blood, sampled before any cancer treatment. The receptors shown here come from a male donor at least 60 years old with stage II squamous cell lung carcinoma. Both conserved end residues are part of each CDR3.

>TRBV11-3
CASSLDPSRGNEQFF
>TRBV9
CASSVEQGYGYTF
>TRBV5-1
CASSLAGEVGYTF
>TRBV19
CATSRLAGQDEQYF
>TRBV18
CASSPGTGREQFF
>TRBV10-1
CASSESGGISFF
>TRBV14
CASSPGAGYVDTQYF
>TRBV7-2
CASSKSYTDTQYF
>TRBV25-1
CASRGYKRSDSPLHF
>TRBV6-1
CASSAQGGDGYTF
>TRBV7-2
CASSLVETQYF
>TRBV5-1
CASSLGQGVIQETQYF
>TRBV28
CATGGLNTEAFF
>TRBV28
CASSPRRGQDFYEQYF
>TRBV27
CASSAAGQTYGYTF
>TRBV4-2
CASRSDGTGATDTQYF
>TRBV10-1
CASSGGELFF
>TRBV19
CASSIEARQYNEQFF
>TRBV19
CASTRDTFSGNTIYF
>TRBV5-1
CASSLQTDTEAFF
>TRBV5-5
CASSSSQGAEQYF